Shown below are 18 T cell receptor beta chains from a single sample sequenced in a study of blood T cells in healthy people across ages. Primers used in a second PCR of roughly 7 to 11 cycles were a sample-barcoded 5' primer and a J-beta primer mix. MiXCR, run by TCRdb on the 5' RACE reads, gives a single entry per CDR3 protein. Seen here are approximately 320,000 distinct CDR3 sequences, 25% to 30% observed once, and the top ten hold 29%. The sequenced sample consisted of blood. The receptors come from a woman between 65 and 79 years old in good health.

The V call is TRBV20-1, the J call TRBJ1-2; D is uncertain. This CDR3 spans 15 amino acids. Germline V gene lookup returns CDR1 DFQATT and CDR2 SNEGSKA (reference sequence). The V gene lost 2 bases and the J gene lost 2 bases, with 15 bases spanning the gap. CDR3 region: CSARIDTLLNYGYTF. The DNA of the CDR3 is TGCAGTGCTAGAATTGACACTCTCCTAAACTATGGCTACACCTTC.

The chain uses TRBV6-2 or TRBV6-3 and TRBJ1-1, with D perhaps TRBD1 (6 bases). Trimming pared 6 bases from V and 2 bases from J, leaving 25 bases between. Germline V gene sequence: CDR1 MNHEY, CDR2 SVGEGT. The CDR3 has 18 amino acids. The CDR3 protein is CASRHLRRGLRGNTEAFF. CDR3 in DNA: TGTGCCAGCAGACACCTAAGACGGGGGCTAAGGGGAAACACTGAAGCTTTCTTT.

V usage is TRBV5-1 and J usage is TRBJ2-5, with 14 bases matching TRBD2. The assigned J gene may be wrong: the sequence end matches TRBJ2-1 better. CDR1 is SGHRS, CDR2 YFSETQ, per germline. The CDR3 consists of 15 residues. The CDR3 sequence: CASLLTGLAGDEQFF. The CDR3 nucleotides read TGCGCCAGCCTGCTCACGGGACTAGCGGGAGATGAGCAGTTCTTC.

V is TRBV28 and J is TRBJ2-1; 10 bases are shared with TRBD1. Germline V gives CDR1 MDHEN, CDR2 SYDVKM. With V trimmed by 6 bases and J by 7 bases, 6 bases remained unmatched. The CDR3 runs to 14 residues. The CDR3 here is CASRTRQGANEQFF. The CDR3, as DNA: TGTGCCAGCAGAACCAGACAGGGGGCGAATGAGCAGTTCTTC.

J is TRBJ2-7 and V is TRBV7-6; D is ambiguous. Germline V CDR1 and CDR2: SGHVS, FNYEAQ. The CDR3 is 15 residues long. The ends were cut back, 0 bases at V and 3 bases at J, with 12 bases in the middle. The CDR3 nucleotides are TGTGCCAGCAGCTTAGCGCTGGGGTCTAGCTACGAGCAGTACTTC. Encoded protein: CASSLALGSSYEQYF.

The chain carries TRBV6-5 and TRBJ1-2, with no clear D. The CDR3 sequence is 12 residues long. V was shortened by 6 bases and J by 2 bases, with 7 bases between the two germline ends. Germline V gene data show CDR1 as MNHEY and CDR2 as SVGAGI. The CDR3 spells CASRPSNYGYTF. CDR3 bases: TGTGCCAGCAGACCCTCCAACTATGGCTACACCTTC.

V gene TRBV5-1 combines with J gene TRBJ1-6; 7 bases match TRBD1. J lost 5 bases, V lost 2 bases, and 13 bases had no gene match. This CDR3 spans 18 amino acids. CDR1 SGHRS and CDR2 YFSETQ come from the germline V gene. Here the CDR3 reads CASSLRGQSGQDNSPLHF. CDR3 coding DNA: TGCGCCAGCAGCTTAAGGGGGCAGTCGGGTCAAGATAATTCACCCCTCCACTTT.

This clonotype occurred many times. V is TRBV6-5 and J is TRBJ2-1; D gene uncertain. This CDR3 is built from 11 residues. V lost 4 bases and J 3 bases, leaving 1 base between the germline ends. Germline CDR1 reads MNHEY; CDR2 reads SVGAGI. CDR3 residues: CASSFYNEQFF. The CDR3 DNA reads as TGTGCCAGCAGTTTCTACAATGAGCAGTTCTTC.

This clonotype is a singleton in its sample. J is TRBJ2-3 and V is TRBV20-1; D ambiguous. Germline V lookup: CDR1 DFQATT, CDR2 SNEGSKA (reference sequence). The CDR3 runs to 12 residues. The CDR3 region is CRALDDTDTQYF. The CDR3 DNA reads as TGCAGGGCGCTGGACGACACAGATACGCAGTATTTT.

In its sample, this clonotype was seen many times. This chain uses TRBV2 with TRBJ1-5; no firm D call. V gave up 2 bases and J gave up 4 bases, with 12 bases separating them. CDR3 length: 15 residues. The germline V gene has CDR1 SNHLY and CDR2 FYNNEI. Here the CDR3 reads CASSERREINQPQHF. CDR3 DNA sequence: TGTGCCAGCAGTGAACGTAGGGAGATAAATCAGCCCCAGCATTTT.

This clonotype was found a few times. The V and J genes are TRBV7-6 and TRBJ2-6; D is unresolved. Germline CDR1 and CDR2: SGHVS and FNYEAQ. CDR3 length: 15 residues. V shed 2 bases and J shed 4 bases, with 9 bases lying between them. CDR3 nucleotide sequence: TGTGCCAGCAGCTTACGGCTTGGCGGGGCCAACGTCCTGACTTTC. This codes for CASSLRLGGANVLTF. Using reference TRBV7-6 and TRBJ2-6 for the parts outside the CDR3, the full variable domain is GAGVSQSPRYKVTKRGQDVALRCDPISGHVSLYWYRQALGQGPEFLTYFNYEAQQDKSGLPNDRFSAERPEGSISTLTIQRTEQRDSAMYRCASSLRLGGANVLTFGAGSRLTVL.

This clonotype was seen more than once but under ten times. The chain is built from TRBV28 and TRBJ2-1; tentatively, D is TRBD2 (6 bases). CDR1 MDHEN and CDR2 SYDVKM come from the germline V gene. V gave up 3 bases and J gave up 0 bases, with 12 bases separating them. CDR3 size: 16 residues. CDR3 sequence: CASSFLSGGSYNEQFF. In DNA, the CDR3 is TGTGCCAGCAGTTTCCTTAGCGGAGGCTCCTACAATGAGCAGTTCTTC.

This clonotype was found a few times. V gene TRBV10-3 combines with J gene TRBJ2-7; no clear D. Trimming pared 3 bases from V and 0 bases from J, leaving 6 bases between. The CDR3 loop spans 13 amino acids. Per the germline V gene, CDR1 is ENHRY and CDR2 is SYGVKD. The CDR3 nucleotides are TGTGCCATCAGTGATGGCAACTCCTACGAGCAGTACTTC. Protein product: CAISDGNSYEQYF.

There are many counts of this clonotype. The chain links TRBV28 to TRBJ2-1, with D possibly TRBD1 on 6 matching bases. Germline V CDR1 and CDR2: MDHEN, SYDVKM. Trimming shortened V by 6 bases and J by 4 bases, and 16 bases separated the two germline ends. The CDR3 runs to 15 residues. The CDR3 loop reads CASSRTHQGYNEQFF. In nucleotides, the CDR3 is TGTGCCAGCAGCCGAACCCACCAGGGGTACAATGAGCAGTTCTTC. Supplemented by reference TRBV28 and TRBJ2-1, the full variable domain reads DVKVTQSSRYLVKRTGEKVFLECVQDMDHENMFWYRQDPGLGLRLIYFSYDVKMKEKGDIPEGYSVSREKKERFSLILESASTNQTSMYLCASSRTHQGYNEQFFGPGTRLTVL.

This clonotype has just a few counts. The chain links TRBV29-1 to TRBJ1-1, with D possibly being TRBD1 (6 bases). Looked up from germline, CDR1 is SQVTM and CDR2 is ANQGSEA. The V end lost 7 bases, the J end lost 10 bases, and 19 bases lay between the germline ends. The CDR3 sequence is 12 residues long. For the CDR3, the DNA is TGCAGCGGCCGCACGTTACAGGGAGGAGCTTTCTTT. Residues: CSGRTLQGGAFF.

This clonotype was counted a few times. The genes are TRBV12-3 or TRBV12-4 and TRBJ2-1, with unresolved D. The CDR3 extends over 14 amino acids. V was cut by 2 bases and J by 7 bases, with 12 bases left in between. In DNA, the CDR3 is TGTGCCAGCAGTTTAAGGGTCGCTGCTAATGAGCAGTTCTTC. Its protein product is CASSLRVAANEQFF.

This clonotype occurred many times. This chain links TRBV28 with TRBJ1-2; D might be TRBD1 (5 bases). V lost 2 bases, J lost 8 bases, and 9 bases lay in between. Per germline, CDR1 MDHEN and CDR2 SYDVKM. The CDR3 loop spans 12 amino acids. The CDR3 here is CASSLGGFGYTF. In DNA form, the CDR3 reads TGTGCCAGCAGTTTAGGGGGGTTCGGCTACACCTTC.

This clonotype has only a few counts. The rearrangement uses TRBV5-1 and TRBJ2-3, with 10 bases aligning to TRBD2. Germline V gives CDR1 SGHRS, CDR2 YFSETQ. J was trimmed by 6 bases and V by 1 base; bases with no gene match: 8. This CDR3 comprises 16 residues. The CDR3 bases are TGCGCCAGCAGCTTGCAAAGCGGGAGGGCCGTTGATACGCAGTATTTT. Its translation: CASSLQSGRAVDTQYF.